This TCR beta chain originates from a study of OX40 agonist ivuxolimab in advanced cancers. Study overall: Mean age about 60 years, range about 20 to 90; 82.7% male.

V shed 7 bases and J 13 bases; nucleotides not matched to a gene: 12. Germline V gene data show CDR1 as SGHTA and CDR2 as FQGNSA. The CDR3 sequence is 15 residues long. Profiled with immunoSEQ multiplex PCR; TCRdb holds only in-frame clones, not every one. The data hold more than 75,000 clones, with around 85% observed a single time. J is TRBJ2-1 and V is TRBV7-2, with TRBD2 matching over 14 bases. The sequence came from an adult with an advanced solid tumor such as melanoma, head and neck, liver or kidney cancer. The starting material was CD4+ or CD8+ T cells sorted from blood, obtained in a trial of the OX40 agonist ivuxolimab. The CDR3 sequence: CASTPTGLAGEDQFF. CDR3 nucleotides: TGTGCCAGCACCCCAACGGGACTAGCGGGAGAGGATCAGTTCTTC. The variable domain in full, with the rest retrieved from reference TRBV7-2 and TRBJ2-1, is GAGVSQSPSNKVTEKGKDVELRCDPISGHTALYWYRQSLGQGLEFLIYFQGNSAPDKSGLPSDRFSAERTGGSVSTLTIQRTQQEDSAVYLCASTPTGLAGEDQFFGPGTRLTVL.